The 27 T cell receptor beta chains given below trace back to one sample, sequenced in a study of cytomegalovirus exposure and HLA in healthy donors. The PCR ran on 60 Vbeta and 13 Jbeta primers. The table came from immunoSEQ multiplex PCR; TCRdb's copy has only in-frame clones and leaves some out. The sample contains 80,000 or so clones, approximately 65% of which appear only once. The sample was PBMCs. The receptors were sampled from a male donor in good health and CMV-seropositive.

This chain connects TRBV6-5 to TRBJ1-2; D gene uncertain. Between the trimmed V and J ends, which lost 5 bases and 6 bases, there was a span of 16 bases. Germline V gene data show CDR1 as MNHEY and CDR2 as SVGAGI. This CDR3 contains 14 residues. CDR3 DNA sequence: TGTGCCAGCAGTCCCGTAGCGTGGGAGAATGGCTACACCTTC. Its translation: CASSPVAWENGYTF.

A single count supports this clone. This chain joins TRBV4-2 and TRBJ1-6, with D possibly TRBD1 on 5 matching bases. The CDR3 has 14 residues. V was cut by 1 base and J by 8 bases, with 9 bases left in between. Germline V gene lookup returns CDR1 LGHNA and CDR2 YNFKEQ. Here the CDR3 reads CASSQVGEDSPLHF. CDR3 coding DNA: TGTGCCAGCAGCCAAGTAGGGGAAGATTCACCCCTCCACTTT.

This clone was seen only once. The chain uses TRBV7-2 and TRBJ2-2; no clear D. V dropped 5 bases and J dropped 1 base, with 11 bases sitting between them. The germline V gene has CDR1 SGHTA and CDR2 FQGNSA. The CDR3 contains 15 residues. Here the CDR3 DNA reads TGTGCCAGCAGCCGTACTCCGCAGAACACCGGGGAGCTGTTTTTT. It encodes CASSRTPQNTGELFF.

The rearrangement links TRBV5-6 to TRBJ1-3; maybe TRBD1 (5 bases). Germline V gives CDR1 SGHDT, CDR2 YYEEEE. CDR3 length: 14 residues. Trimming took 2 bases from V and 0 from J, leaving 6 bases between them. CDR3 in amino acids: CASSLQVSGNTIYF. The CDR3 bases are TGTGCCAGCAGCTTACAGGTCTCTGGAAACACCATATATTTT.

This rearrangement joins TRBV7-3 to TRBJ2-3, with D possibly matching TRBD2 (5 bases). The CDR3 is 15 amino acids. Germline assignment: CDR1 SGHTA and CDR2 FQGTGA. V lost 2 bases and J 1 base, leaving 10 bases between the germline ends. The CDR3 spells CASSLERIRTDTQYF. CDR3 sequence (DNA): TGTGCCAGCAGCTTAGAGCGGATCCGCACAGATACGCAGTATTTT.

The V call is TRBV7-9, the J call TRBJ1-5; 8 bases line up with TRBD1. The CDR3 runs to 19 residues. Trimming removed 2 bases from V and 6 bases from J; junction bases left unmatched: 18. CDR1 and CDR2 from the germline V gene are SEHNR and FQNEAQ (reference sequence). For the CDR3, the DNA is TGTGCCAGCAGCTTATATGCCCCGCGGAACAGGGGGAAGGGTCAGCCCCAGCATTTT. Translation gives CASSLYAPRNRGKGQPQHF.

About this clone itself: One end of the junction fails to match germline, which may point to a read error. The CDR3 protein is CAGSPPGGNEQFF. CDR3 DNA: TGTGCCGGCAGCCCGCCCGGAGGGAATGAGCAGTTCTTC. The chain has TRBV5-6 and TRBJ2-1, with D perhaps matching TRBD2 (6 bases). Germline CDR1 and CDR2: SGHDT and YYEEEE. The CDR3 is made up of 13 amino acids.

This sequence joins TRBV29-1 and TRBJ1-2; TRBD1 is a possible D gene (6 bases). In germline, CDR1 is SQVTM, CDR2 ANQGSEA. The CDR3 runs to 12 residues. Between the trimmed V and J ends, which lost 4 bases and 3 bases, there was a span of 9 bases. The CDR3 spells CSVAQGDYGYTF. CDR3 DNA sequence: TGCAGCGTTGCACAGGGTGACTATGGCTACACCTTC. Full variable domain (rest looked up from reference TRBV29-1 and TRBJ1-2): SAVISQKPSRDICQRGTSLTIQCQVDSQVTMMFWYRQQPGQSLTLIATANQGSEATYESGFVIDKFPISRPNLTFSTLTVSNMSPEDSSIYLCSVAQGDYGYTFGSGTRLTVV.

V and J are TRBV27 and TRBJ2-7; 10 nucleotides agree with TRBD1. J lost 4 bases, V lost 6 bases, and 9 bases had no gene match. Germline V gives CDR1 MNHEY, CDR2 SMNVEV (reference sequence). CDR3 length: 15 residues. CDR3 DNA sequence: TGTGCCAGCAGCCTAGCCGGGACAGGGGTATACGAGCAGTACTTC. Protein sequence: CASSLAGTGVYEQYF.

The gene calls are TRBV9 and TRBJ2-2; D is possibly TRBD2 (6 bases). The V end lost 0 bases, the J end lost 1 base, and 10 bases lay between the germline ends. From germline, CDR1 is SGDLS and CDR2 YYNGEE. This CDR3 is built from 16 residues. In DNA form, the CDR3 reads TGTGCCAGCAGCGTAGAGCTAGCGCGGAACACCGGGGAGCTGTTTTTT. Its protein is CASSVELARNTGELFF.

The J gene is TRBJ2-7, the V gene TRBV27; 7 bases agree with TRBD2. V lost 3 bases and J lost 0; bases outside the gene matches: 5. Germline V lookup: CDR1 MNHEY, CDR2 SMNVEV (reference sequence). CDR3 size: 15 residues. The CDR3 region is CASSFSGLPSYEQYF. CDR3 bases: TGTGCCAGCAGTTTTAGCGGGCTACCCTCCTACGAGCAGTACTTC.

CDR3 DNA sequence: TGTGCCAGTAGTAATGCGGGGGGGCAGTATTTT. Translated: CASSNAGGQYF. This chain links TRBV19 with TRBJ2-3; 8 bases agree with TRBD2. Germline V gene data show CDR1 as LNHDA and CDR2 as SQIVND (reference sequence). The CDR3 is 11 residues long. J gave up 11 bases and V 4 bases, and 2 bases lay outside the gene matches.

The CDR3 DNA reads TGTGCCAGCAGCCCCAGGGGTAGCGGGTATTACAATGAGCAGTTCTTC. Translated: CASSPRGSGYYNEQFF. The chain combines TRBV7-8 with TRBJ2-1, with a possible D match to TRBD2 (7 bases). The CDR3 extends over 16 amino acids. Per germline, CDR1 SGHVS and CDR2 FQNEAQ. Between the trimmed V and J ends, which lost 5 bases and 4 bases, there was a span of 18 bases.

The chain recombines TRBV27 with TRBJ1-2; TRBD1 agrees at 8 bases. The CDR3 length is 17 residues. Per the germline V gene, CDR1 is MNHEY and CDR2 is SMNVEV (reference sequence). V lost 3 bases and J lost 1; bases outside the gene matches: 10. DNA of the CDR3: TGTGCCAGCAGTTTCTCCCCTACAGGGGGGCTTAACTATGGCTACACCTTC. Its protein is CASSFSPTGGLNYGYTF.

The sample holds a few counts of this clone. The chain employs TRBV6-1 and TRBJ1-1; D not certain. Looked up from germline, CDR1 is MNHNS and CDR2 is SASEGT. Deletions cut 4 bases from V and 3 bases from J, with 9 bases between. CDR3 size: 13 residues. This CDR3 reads CASSARGDTEAFF. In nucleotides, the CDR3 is TGTGCCAGCAGTGCGCGGGGAGACACTGAAGCTTTCTTT.

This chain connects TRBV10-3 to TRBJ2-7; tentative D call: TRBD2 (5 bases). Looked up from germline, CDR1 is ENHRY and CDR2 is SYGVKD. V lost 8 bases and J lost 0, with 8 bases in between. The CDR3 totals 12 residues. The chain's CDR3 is CAIAGSSYEQYF. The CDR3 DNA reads TGTGCCATCGCGGGCAGCTCCTACGAGCAGTACTTC.

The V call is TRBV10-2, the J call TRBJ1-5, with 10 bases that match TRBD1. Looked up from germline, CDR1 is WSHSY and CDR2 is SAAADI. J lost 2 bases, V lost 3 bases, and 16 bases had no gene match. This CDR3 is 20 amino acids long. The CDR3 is CASSDFSGTGDYGGNQPQHF. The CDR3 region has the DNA TGCGCCAGCAGTGATTTTAGCGGGACAGGGGACTATGGGGGCAATCAGCCCCAGCATTTT.

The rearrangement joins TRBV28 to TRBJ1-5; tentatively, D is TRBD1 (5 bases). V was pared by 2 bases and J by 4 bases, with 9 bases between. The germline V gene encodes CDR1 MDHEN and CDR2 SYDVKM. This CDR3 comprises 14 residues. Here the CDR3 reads CASSLGGANQPQHF. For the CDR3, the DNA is TGTGCCAGCAGTTTAGGAGGGGCGAATCAGCCCCAGCATTTT.

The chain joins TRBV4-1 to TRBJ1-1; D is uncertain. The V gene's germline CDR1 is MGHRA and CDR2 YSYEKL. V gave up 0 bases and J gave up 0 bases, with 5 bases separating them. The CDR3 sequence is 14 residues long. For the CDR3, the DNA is TGCGCCAGCAGCCAAGACCAATTGAACACTGAAGCTTTCTTT. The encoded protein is CASSQDQLNTEAFF.

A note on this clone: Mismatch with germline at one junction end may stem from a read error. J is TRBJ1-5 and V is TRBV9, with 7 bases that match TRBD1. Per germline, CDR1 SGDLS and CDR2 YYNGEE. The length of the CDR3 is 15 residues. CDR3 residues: CASSVGLDRDQPQHF. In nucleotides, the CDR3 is TGTGCCAGCAGCGTAGGTTTAGACAGGGATCAGCCCCAGCATTTC.

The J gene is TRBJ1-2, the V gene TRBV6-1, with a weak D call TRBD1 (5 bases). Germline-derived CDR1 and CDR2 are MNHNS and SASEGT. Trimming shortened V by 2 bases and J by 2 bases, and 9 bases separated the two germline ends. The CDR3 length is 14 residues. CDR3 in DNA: TGTGCCAGCAGTGAAATGGACACCAACTATGGCTACACCTTC. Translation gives CASSEMDTNYGYTF.

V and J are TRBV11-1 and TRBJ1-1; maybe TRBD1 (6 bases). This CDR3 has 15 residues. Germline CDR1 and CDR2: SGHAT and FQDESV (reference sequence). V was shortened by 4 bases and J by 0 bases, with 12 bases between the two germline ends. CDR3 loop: CASSWAGALNTEAFF. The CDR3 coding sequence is TGTGCCAGCAGCTGGGCAGGGGCATTGAACACTGAAGCTTTCTTT.

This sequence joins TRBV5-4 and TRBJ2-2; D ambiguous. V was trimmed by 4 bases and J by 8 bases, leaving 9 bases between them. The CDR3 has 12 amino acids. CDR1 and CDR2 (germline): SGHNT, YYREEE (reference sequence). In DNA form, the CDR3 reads TGTGCCAGCAGCCCCCAGAGGGGGGAGCTGTTTTTT. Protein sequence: CASSPQRGELFF.

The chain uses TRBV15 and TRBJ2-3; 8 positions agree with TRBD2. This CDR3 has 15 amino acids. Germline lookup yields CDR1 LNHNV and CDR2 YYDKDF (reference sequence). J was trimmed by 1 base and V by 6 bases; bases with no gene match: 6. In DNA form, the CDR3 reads TGTGCCACCAGTACCGGGGGGGCCGGCACAGATACGCAGTATTTT. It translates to CATSTGGAGTDTQYF.

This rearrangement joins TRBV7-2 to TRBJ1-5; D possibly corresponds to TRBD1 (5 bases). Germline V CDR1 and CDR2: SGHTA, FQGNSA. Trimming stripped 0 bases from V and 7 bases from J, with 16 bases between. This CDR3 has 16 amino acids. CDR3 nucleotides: TGTGCCAGCAGCTTAGCGGGGCCAGTAGGGGTCCAGCCCCAGCATTTT. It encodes CASSLAGPVGVQPQHF. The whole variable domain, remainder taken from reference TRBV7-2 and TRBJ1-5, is GAGVSQSPSNKVTEKGKDVELRCDPISGHTALYWYRQSLGQGLEFLIYFQGNSAPDKSGLPSDRFSAERTGGSVSTLTIQRTQQEDSAVYLCASSLAGPVGVQPQHFGDGTRLSIL.

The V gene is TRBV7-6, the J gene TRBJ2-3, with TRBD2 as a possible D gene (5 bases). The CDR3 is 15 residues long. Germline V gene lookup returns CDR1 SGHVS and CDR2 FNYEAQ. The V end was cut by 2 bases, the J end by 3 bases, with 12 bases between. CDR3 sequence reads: CASSLPAGPTDTQYF. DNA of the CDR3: TGTGCCAGCAGCTTACCGGCGGGCCCTACAGATACGCAGTATTTT.

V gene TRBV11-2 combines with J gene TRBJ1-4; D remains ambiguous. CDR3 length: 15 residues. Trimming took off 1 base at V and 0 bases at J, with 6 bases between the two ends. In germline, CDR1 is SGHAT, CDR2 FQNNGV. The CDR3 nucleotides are TGTGCCAGCAGCTTAGGAGCTACAACTAATGAAAAACTGTTTTTT. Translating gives CASSLGATTNEKLFF.